This T cell receptor beta chain was retrieved from a study of blood T cell repertoires in COVID-19 (dated by TCRdb to 2020 to 2022). For the study in its entirety: The collaborator samples originated in the United States, Italy and Spain and spanned the acute and convalescent phases of COVID-19. The material from the prospective study consisted of cDNA or gDNA derived from T cells, B-cell-depleted T cells, or PBMCs. The dataset comprised deeply sampled blood TCRbeta repertoires from subjects exposed to, actively infected with, or recovered from COVID-19. The repertoires were released in a freely available public database meant as a resource for research on the immune response to SARS-CoV-2. The samples were drawn from two sources: the first 160 participants of the ongoing ImmuneRACE study, and approximately 1,300 subjects contributed by 6 global collaborators. Sample metadata almost always included a de-identified subject ID, COVID-19 status, age in years and sex. HLA class I and class II types, where available, came from metadata supplied by the sample provider rather than from assay-based typing.

The collaborating institutions used their own protocols to collect whole blood in K2EDTA tubes. For TCRbeta analysis, collaborators shipped samples as frozen whole blood, isolated PBMCs, or DNA extracted from either of those sample types. V loses 1 base of germline sequence and J loses 7 bases, and the interval between the two ends is 15 bases. For CDR1 and CDR2, the germline V gene lists SGHRS and YFSETQ. The CDR3 sequence holds 16 residues, the cysteine and phenylalanine included. Kept here is only the CDR3 DNA, which spans 48 bases and is read in frame from base 1. This clone has only one observation. The specificity of this receptor is unknown. Per-nucleotide qualities are absent, and no much larger clonotype sits a single base away. Broad study findings and their caveats: How much clinical and demographic metadata was included differed by source and by participant, and the metadata was provided uncurated.

TCRbeta CDR3 regions were amplified from genomic DNA using the immunoSEQ Assay, a bias-controlled multiplex PCR. The authors' pipeline ran thus. Nucleated cell counts per sample were estimated from amplification of reference gene primers within the assay. To quantify the absolute abundance of each unique TCRbeta CDR3 rearrangement, sequence reads were collapsed and filtered. For each sample, productive Simpson clonality was calculated as the square root of Simpson's diversity index across productive rearrangements. The clones in this table, taken by TCRdb from immuneACCESS, are in-frame only. Not every clone is retained; where verified, under half of the shortfall comes from an unresolved V gene, and the cause of the rest is unknown. D and trimming were read from the DNA, whereas the V and J calls and clone size are those reported in that table. This sample holds about 280,000 clones; over 75% were observed only once. About 8.5% of the sample is in the top ten clones.

This sequence was found in a man between 18 and 29 years old with active or convalescent COVID-19. The specimen was peripheral blood. The rearranged segments are TRBV5-1 and TRBJ1-6; the D gene is unclear. The nucleotide sequence reads TGCGCCAGCAGCTTGAGCGGCAGATCCTCCAATTCACCCCTCCACTTT. This codes for CASSLSGRSSNSPLHF.